This T cell receptor (beta chain) is drawn from a study of cytomegalovirus exposure and HLA in healthy donors. The wider study: In a previous analysis, nearly 120 million unique TCR beta sequences were found from approximately 180 million T cells. Broader study findings: There were some 150 TCR beta chains listed as cytomegalovirus-associated. Several of the most significant clusters were apparently associated with common viral pathogens in a later analysis. Most likely, a cluster of highly shared sequence variants arose as a sequencing artifact.

This clone has ten or more counts. Its antigen is not identified. The primer mix had 60 Vbeta and 13 Jbeta primers. Data came from immunoSEQ multiplex PCR; TCRdb stores just in-frame clones and leaves some out. The table includes 170,000 or so clones, about three quarters detected once. With 6 bases removed from V and 0 bases from J, the gap between germline ends came to 12 bases. CDR3 length: 15 residues. CDR1 is SGHVS, CDR2 FNYEAQ, per germline. The source of this sequence is a woman aged 60 to 75 in good health and CMV-seropositive. This chain uses TRBV7-6 with TRBJ1-3; D is unresolved. The sequenced sample consisted of PBMCs. The CDR3 region has the DNA TGTGCCAGCAGTTCAATTCCGGGCTCTGGAAACACCATATATTTT. Translated: CASSSIPGSGNTIYF.